These 27 T cell receptor beta chains were sequenced from one sample in a study of identical twins. TCRdb reprocessed the 5' RACE reads via MiXCR and lists one record per CDR3 protein. This table holds under 900,000 distinct CDR3 sequences, around an eighth found once. In addition, the sample was reused for a study of yellow fever vaccine responses in identical twins.

The sequencing sample was made of PBMCs. These receptors came from a woman aged 18-29 years in good health.

The V call is TRBV7-9, the J call TRBJ2-7; D call uncertain. CDR1 is SEHNR, CDR2 FQNEAQ, per germline (reference sequence). V gave up 7 bases and J gave up 0 bases, with 13 bases separating them. The CDR3 contains 14 residues. CDR3 region: CASKTPGSSYEQYF. CDR3 in DNA: TGTGCCAGCAAGACCCCAGGAAGCTCCTACGAGCAGTACTTC.

The chain employs TRBV12-3 or TRBV12-4 and TRBJ1-2; D not resolved. Trimming left V 5 bases short and J 4 bases short, with 11 bases between. The CDR3 covers 13 residues. The CDR3 sequence: CASSPDTFYGYTF. CDR3 coding DNA: TGTGCCAGCAGTCCCGACACTTTCTATGGCTACACCTTC.

The chain is built from TRBV20-1 and TRBJ2-1, with D perhaps TRBD2 (6 bases). Per germline, CDR1 DFQATT and CDR2 SNEGSKA (reference sequence). V lost 6 bases and J lost 6, with 18 bases in between. This CDR3 has 14 residues. CDR3 protein: CSAQSGTRGNEQFF. Here the CDR3 DNA reads TGCAGTGCCCAAAGCGGTACGCGGGGCAATGAGCAGTTCTTC.

The chain joins TRBV12-3 or TRBV12-4 to TRBJ2-2, with TRBD2 as a possible D gene (5 bases). This CDR3 comprises 13 residues. Trimming stripped 5 bases from V and 6 bases from J, with 10 bases between. The DNA of the CDR3 is TGTGCCAGCAGTCCTAGCATCCCCGGGGAGCTGTTTTTT. This sequence encodes CASSPSIPGELFF.

CDR3 region: CASSLVRSPSSYEQYF. CDR3 DNA sequence: TGTGCCAGCAGCTTAGTTAGGTCCCCGAGCTCCTACGAGCAGTACTTC. J is TRBJ2-7 and V is TRBV7-9, with D uncertain. V lost 1 base and J 0 bases, leaving 13 bases between the germline ends. The CDR3 has 16 amino acids. Germline V gene lookup returns CDR1 SEHNR and CDR2 FQNEAQ (reference sequence).

The sample holds many counts of this clonotype. The chain links TRBV10-2 to TRBJ1-1, with a possible D match to TRBD1 (6 bases). Germline CDR1 reads WSHSY; CDR2 reads SAAADI. Trimming pared 4 bases from V and 3 bases from J, leaving 9 bases between. The CDR3 has 13 residues. As DNA, the CDR3 is TGCGCCAGCAGTGGGCAGGGGTACACTGAAGCTTTCTTT. Translation: CASSGQGYTEAFF.

This chain uses TRBV4-2 with TRBJ2-7; possibly TRBD1 for D (6 bases). This CDR3 has 14 amino acids. Trimming left V 4 bases short and J 3 bases short, with 13 bases between. Germline V gene lookup returns CDR1 LGHNA and CDR2 YNFKEQ. CDR3 region: CASSPGTTGYEQYF. DNA of the CDR3: TGTGCCAGCAGCCCCGGGACAACGGGCTACGAGCAGTACTTC.

The rearrangement links TRBV20-1 to TRBJ1-6, with D maybe TRBD1 (5 bases). V lost 4 bases to trimming and J lost 3 bases, with 16 bases between them. The germline CDR1 and CDR2 sequences are DFQATT and SNEGSKA (reference sequence). The CDR3 contains 16 residues. CDR3 nucleotides: TGCAGTGCTACCCTTACAGGATCCAGCTATAATTCACCCCTCCACTTT. Protein: CSATLTGSSYNSPLHF.

This clonotype was found a few times. The chain employs TRBV6-1 and TRBJ2-7; 9 nucleotides align to TRBD2. With 8 bases clipped from V and 8 bases from J, the junction kept 19 bases outside the gene matches. The CDR3 covers 16 residues. The germline gives CDR1 MNHNS, CDR2 SASEGT. The CDR3 nucleotides are TGTGCCAGCTCGACAAGGTCTAGCGGGAAGGCTGATCAGCAGTACTTC. Encoded protein: CASSTRSSGKADQQYF.

At least ten counts were recorded for this clonotype. The V and J genes are TRBV7-9 and TRBJ1-4; 9 nucleotides agree with TRBD1. V shed 6 bases and J 7 bases; nucleotides not matched to a gene: 6. The CDR3 runs to 14 residues. CDR1 and CDR2 (germline): SEHNR, FQNEAQ (reference sequence). CDR3 bases: TGTGCCAGCAGACCGGGACAGGGCGGTGAAAAACTGTTTTTT. Translation gives CASRPGQGGEKLFF.

The chain uses TRBV6-1 and TRBJ1-3; D gene ambiguous. The germline V gene has CDR1 MNHNS and CDR2 SASEGT. This CDR3 spans 16 amino acids. V lost 1 base, J lost 1 base, and 11 bases lay in between. This CDR3 is CASSEGVRASGNTIYF. CDR3 nucleotide sequence: TGTGCCAGCAGTGAAGGGGTGAGGGCTTCTGGAAACACCATATATTTT.

The V gene is TRBV5-1, the J gene TRBJ2-1; 8 bases map to TRBD1. Trimming took 4 bases from V and 6 from J; bases not matched to a gene: 9. The CDR3 sequence is 15 residues long. Germline V gene data show CDR1 as SGHRS and CDR2 as YFSETQ. CDR3 residues: CASSPDRASINEQFF. Written as DNA, the CDR3 is TGCGCCAGCAGCCCGGACAGGGCATCGATCAATGAGCAGTTCTTC.

This chain uses TRBV24-1 with TRBJ1-5; D is uncertain. This CDR3 contains 16 residues. V gave up 2 bases and J gave up 1 base, with 11 bases separating them. Germline V gene sequence: CDR1 KGHDR, CDR2 SFDVKD. In DNA, the CDR3 is TGTGCCACCAGTGATTCCGACGGATCGAGCAATCAGCCCCAGCATTTT. Amino acids: CATSDSDGSSNQPQHF.

This clonotype was counted only a few times. The chain employs TRBV25-1 and TRBJ1-1, with D hard to call. The CDR3 is 16 amino acids. Germline values: CDR1 MGHDK, CDR2 SYGVNS. Trimming stripped 0 bases from V and 8 bases from J, with 19 bases between. CDR3 in DNA: TGTGCCAGCAGTGAATATCCCCGGGGAGCAATCGCCGAAGCTTTCTTT. Encoded protein: CASSEYPRGAIAEAFF.

The chain employs TRBV10-1 and TRBJ2-3, with D unresolved. Germline-derived CDR1 and CDR2 are WNHNN and SYGVQD (reference sequence). The CDR3 covers 14 residues. V dropped 7 bases and J dropped 2 bases, with 13 bases sitting between them. Here the CDR3 reads CASNPGPHTDTQYF. CDR3 DNA sequence: TGCGCCAGCAACCCAGGTCCCCACACAGATACGCAGTATTTT.

CDR3 DNA sequence: TGTGCCAGCAGTGAATCCCAGGTCAGCTTTTACGAGCAGTACGTC. Amino acids: CASSESQVSFYEQYV. This chain joins TRBV6-1 and TRBJ2-7; D ambiguous. V was pared by 2 bases and J by 4 bases, with 15 bases between. The CDR3 is made up of 15 amino acids. Per germline, CDR1 MNHNS and CDR2 SASEGT.

This clonotype was found a few times. The chain employs TRBV15 and TRBJ2-7, with TRBD1 matching 9 bases. Germline CDR1 reads LNHNV; CDR2 reads YYDKDF (reference sequence). This CDR3 has 14 amino acids. V lost 5 bases, J lost 5 bases, and 7 bases stayed unmatched. The CDR3 DNA follows: TGTGCCACCAGCGGTAGACAGGGGGTTAACGAGCAGTACTTC. Amino acids: CATSGRQGVNEQYF.

The chain recombines TRBV5-6 with TRBJ2-3; 12 positions match TRBD2. Germline V gene sequence: CDR1 SGHDT, CDR2 YYEEEE. The CDR3 contains 18 residues. V shed 0 bases, J shed 0 bases, and the junction held 5 bases outside the gene matches. The CDR3, as DNA: TGTGCCAGCAGCTTGGTTACTAGCGGGGGGATTAGCACAGATACGCAGTATTTT. Protein product: CASSLVTSGGISTDTQYF.

V and J are TRBV12-3 or TRBV12-4 and TRBJ2-7, with D hard to call. The V and J ends lost 3 bases and 4 bases respectively, with 7 bases between them. The CDR3 covers 12 residues. DNA of the CDR3: TGTGCCAGCAGTTTGAGAGTATACGAGCAGTACTTC. Translating it yields CASSLRVYEQYF.

This clonotype showed up many times. V is TRBV4-1 and J is TRBJ2-3; D is perhaps TRBD1 or TRBD2 (5 bases each). V was clipped by 4 bases and J by 4 bases, with 9 bases between them. The CDR3 is 13 residues long. The germline gives CDR1 MGHRA, CDR2 YSYEKL. Here the CDR3 DNA reads TGCGCCAGCAGCCTCGGGGCCTCAGATACGCAGTATTTT. As protein: CASSLGASDTQYF.

This clonotype was found a few times. An end of the junction differs from the germline gene, which may be a read error. V and J are TRBV7-9 and TRBJ2-1; D remains ambiguous. The CDR3 contains 12 residues. Germline V gives CDR1 SEHNR, CDR2 FQNEAQ (reference sequence). CDR3 DNA: TGTGCCAGCAGCTTAGAAGGGTCTTTCCGGATCTTC. Translating it yields CASSLEGSFRIF. The full variable domain, in which reference TRBV7-9 and TRBJ2-1 provide the parts outside the CDR3, is DTGVSQNPRHKITKRGQNVTFRCDPISEHNRLYWYRQTLGQGPEFLTYFQNEAQLEKSRLLSDRFSAERPKGSFSTLEIQRTEQGDSAMYLCASSLEGSFRIFGPGTRLTVL.

The rearrangement uses TRBV12-5 and TRBJ2-7; 13 nucleotides match TRBD2. Looked up from germline, CDR1 is LGHNT and CDR2 is FRNRAP. This CDR3 contains 15 residues. The V and J ends lost 6 bases and 2 bases, in that order; junction bases with no gene match: 4. CDR3 residues: CASGRGTSGTYEQYF. CDR3 in DNA: TGTGCTAGTGGCCGTGGGACTAGCGGGACCTACGAGCAGTACTTC.

The chain combines TRBV3-1 with TRBJ2-5, with TRBD1 matching 8 bases. The CDR3 runs 14 residues. V was pared by 3 bases and J by 5 bases, with 5 bases of the junction left unmatched. Germline loops: CDR1 LGHDT, CDR2 YNNKEL (reference sequence). The CDR3 DNA reads TGTGCCAGCAGCCACTCAGGGGGCTTTGAGACCCAGTACTTC. It encodes CASSHSGGFETQYF.

The chain's CDR3 is CATSDPAGGRNEQFF. The CDR3 DNA reads as TGTGCCACCAGTGATCCAGCGGGGGGGCGGAATGAGCAGTTCTTC. The rearrangement joins TRBV24-1 to TRBJ2-1, with 10 bases aligning to TRBD2. Per germline, CDR1 KGHDR and CDR2 SFDVKD. The CDR3 length is 15 residues. V lost 3 bases, J lost 7 bases, and 5 bases stayed unmatched.

The V and J genes are TRBV10-3 and TRBJ2-7, with 7 positions matching TRBD2. Trimming removed 3 bases from V and 4 bases from J; junction bases left unmatched: 9. The CDR3 loop spans 15 amino acids. Germline values: CDR1 ENHRY, CDR2 SYGVKD. CDR3 in amino acids: CAISDSTVGRYEQYV. CDR3 nucleotide sequence: TGTGCCATCAGTGACTCCACCGTCGGGAGGTACGAGCAGTACGTC.

This clonotype was found a few times. This chain links TRBV5-1 with TRBJ2-1; 11 bases match TRBD2. The junction had 7 bases not matched to a gene; V was cut back by 3 bases and J by 5 bases. The CDR3 runs 16 residues. Germline V gene data show CDR1 as SGHRS and CDR2 as YFSETQ. The CDR3 here is CASSYIAGGKNNEQFF. CDR3 nucleotides: TGCGCCAGCAGCTATATAGCGGGAGGGAAGAACAATGAGCAGTTCTTC.

This clonotype was detected ten times or more. The chain couples TRBV7-6 to TRBJ1-2; D call uncertain. Germline loops: CDR1 SGHVS, CDR2 FNYEAQ. This CDR3 is built from 13 residues. V shed 1 base and J shed 8 bases, with 11 bases lying between them. CDR3 loop: CASSLGVAGGYTF. The CDR3 bases are TGTGCCAGCAGCTTAGGTGTAGCGGGGGGCTACACCTTC.